Detailed here is one TCR beta chain. The antigen remains undetermined. The sample originates from a study of blood T cells in healthy people across ages. Study-level findings and limits: When set beside aged donors, long-lived donors presented more naive CD4+ cells and higher diversity.

Using a J-beta primer mix together with a sample-barcoded 5' primer, a second PCR was run for roughly 6 to 12 cycles. Carrying 12 random nucleotides, a template-switch adaptor labeled each individual cDNA molecule. TCRdb ran MiXCR on the 5' RACE reads and lists one entry per CDR3 protein. The sample contains around 690,000 distinct CDR3 sequences, around 54% of which appear only once. The CDR3 is 15 residues long. Trimming took off 0 bases at V and 5 bases at J, with 12 bases between the two ends. The germline gives CDR1 SGHRS, CDR2 YFSETQ. What was sequenced was blood. V and J are TRBV5-1 and TRBJ2-1, with D unresolved. This clonotype originated in a man aged 55 to 70 in good health. The CDR3 DNA reads as TGCGCCAGCAGCTTGGGTCCTGGGTTAGACAATGAGCAGTTCTTC. It encodes CASSLGPGLDNEQFF.